The T cell receptor (beta chain) under discussion was sequenced for a study of blood T cell repertoires in COVID-19. This table comes from immunoSEQ multiplex PCR, and its TCRdb copy is limited to in-frame clones, with some not included. The data hold 100,000 to 150,000 clones, with about 89% observed a single time. Germline V gives CDR1 KGHSH, CDR2 LQKENI. The CDR3 has 16 amino acids. V shed 3 bases, J shed 3 bases, and the junction held 7 bases outside the gene matches. Seattle enrolled patients during active infection and tracked them longitudinally. The clonotype originates from a woman in her seventies with COVID-19, enrolled during active disease. The sample was peripheral blood. The chain is built from TRBV18 and TRBJ2-7; 11 bases line up with TRBD2. The CDR3 DNA reads as TGTGCCAGCTCACCCCGGGCTAGCGGGGGGAACTACGAGCAGTACTTC. Amino acids: CASSPRASGGNYEQYF.